Presented here are 12 T cell receptor beta chains from one specimen sequenced in a study of blood T cells in healthy people across ages. Using a J-beta primer mix together with a sample-barcoded 5' primer, a second PCR was run for 7 to 11 cycles. TCRdb used MiXCR to reprocess the 5' RACE reads, holding one entry per CDR3 protein. Of fewer than 700,000 distinct CDR3 sequences detected, roughly 48% appear once; the ten largest clones hold 20% to 25%. The sample taken for sequencing was blood. The receptors shown here come from a man at least 80 years old in good health.

This clonotype was found many times. This chain connects TRBV6-5 to TRBJ2-5; 11 bases match TRBD2. CDR1 and CDR2 (germline): MNHEY, SVGAGI. With 6 bases clipped from V and 4 bases from J, the junction kept 7 bases outside the gene matches. The CDR3 is 15 residues long. The CDR3 nucleotides read TGTGCCAGCAGAACTACTAGCGGGGGAGGAGAGACCCAGTACTTC. It specifies CASRTTSGGGETQYF.

The gene calls are TRBV11-2 and TRBJ2-2; D unresolved. V lost 1 base and J lost 1, with 4 bases in between. The length of the CDR3 is 14 residues. Germline V gene sequence: CDR1 SGHAT, CDR2 FQNNGV. The CDR3 nucleotides read TGTGCCAGCAGCTTAGTCCTGAACACCGGGGAGCTGTTTTTT. Protein sequence: CASSLVLNTGELFF.

The chain combines TRBV10-3 with TRBJ1-1, with 7 nucleotides matching TRBD1. Germline assignment: CDR1 ENHRY and CDR2 SYGVKD. V dropped 4 bases and J dropped 3; count of bases not matched to a gene: 2. This CDR3 is built from 13 residues. The CDR3 loop reads CAISATGDTEAFF. DNA for the CDR3: TGTGCCATCAGTGCTACAGGGGACACTGAAGCTTTCTTT.

The CDR3 bases are TGCGCCAGCAAACTTGGACAGGGGGCAATCAGTGAGCAGTACTTC. Its protein product is CASKLGQGAISEQYF. The chain combines TRBV5-1 with TRBJ2-5; 11 bases line up with TRBD1. The V segment lost 6 bases and the J segment 11 bases; nucleotides outside the gene matches: 15. There are 15 residues in the CDR3. The V gene's germline CDR1 is SGHRS and CDR2 YFSETQ.

The chain is built from TRBV20-1 and TRBJ2-3; 8 positions match TRBD2. CDR3 size: 17 residues. Germline V gives CDR1 DFQATT, CDR2 SNEGSKA (reference sequence). V shed 0 bases, J shed 5 bases, and the junction held 13 bases outside the gene matches. CDR3 sequence: CSARDWGRGGYQDTQYF. The CDR3 bases are TGCAGTGCTAGAGATTGGGGTCGGGGGGGTTACCAAGATACGCAGTATTTT.

This clonotype has more than one count but fewer than ten. The chain employs TRBV5-1 and TRBJ1-4; no reliable D call. CDR1 is SGHRS and CDR2 is YFSETQ in the germline V gene. V lost 0 bases to trimming and J lost 3 bases, with 6 bases between them. The CDR3 sequence is 14 residues long. CDR3 coding DNA: TGCGCCAGCAGCTTGGCGGGGTCTAATGAAAAACTGTTTTTT. This codes for CASSLAGSNEKLFF.

The chain joins TRBV7-2 to TRBJ1-1; the D is unclear. Germline CDR1 reads SGHTA; CDR2 reads FQGNSA. The ends were cut back, 2 bases at V and 1 base at J, with 8 bases in the middle. The CDR3 is 14 residues long. In DNA form, the CDR3 reads TGTGCCAGCAGCTTATGGAGGGAGAACACTGAAGCTTTCTTT. It is translated as CASSLWRENTEAFF. Using reference TRBV7-2 and TRBJ1-1 for the parts outside the CDR3, the full variable domain is GAGVSQSPSNKVTEKGKDVELRCDPISGHTALYWYRQSLGQGLEFLIYFQGNSAPDKSGLPSDRFSAERTGGSVSTLTIQRTQQEDSAVYLCASSLWRENTEAFFGQGTRLTVV.

J is TRBJ1-4 and V is TRBV14; no clear D gene. CDR3 length: 13 residues. Trimming took off 1 base at V and 8 bases at J, with 8 bases between the two ends. CDR1 and CDR2 from the germline V gene are SGHDN and FVKESK. The CDR3 DNA is TGTGCCAGCAGCCAAGTGAACGGGGAAAAACTGTTTTTT. Its protein product is CASSQVNGEKLFF. Supplemented by reference TRBV14 and TRBJ1-4, the full variable domain reads EAGVTQFPSHSVIEKGQTVTLRCDPISGHDNLYWYRRVMGKEIKFLLHFVKESKQDESGMPNNRFLAERTGGTYSTLKVQPAELEDSGVYFCASSQVNGEKLFFGSGTQLSVL.

The genes are TRBV9 and TRBJ2-1, with 9 positions matching TRBD2. The CDR3 consists of 15 residues. The V segment lost 4 bases and the J segment 3 bases; nucleotides outside the gene matches: 5. In germline, CDR1 is SGDLS, CDR2 YYNGEE. The CDR3 protein is CASSIAGDHYNEQFF. DNA for the CDR3: TGTGCCAGCAGCATAGCGGGGGACCACTACAATGAGCAGTTCTTC.

The chain employs TRBV6-2 or TRBV6-3 and TRBJ2-1, with 13 nucleotides matching TRBD2. J gave up 8 bases and V 5 bases, and 24 bases lay outside the gene matches. This CDR3 comprises 21 residues. Germline CDR1 reads MNHEY; CDR2 reads SVGEGT. The CDR3 coding sequence is TGTGCCAGCAGTCGGATAGACTTGGGACTAGCGGGGAGATCCAGGGTGGATGAGCAGTTCTTC. It specifies CASSRIDLGLAGRSRVDEQFF.

The CDR3 region has the DNA TGTGCCAGCAGTCTCAGACAGGTGGGGATTTCACCCCTCCACTTT. Protein sequence: CASSLRQVGISPLHF. This chain uses TRBV5-5 with TRBJ1-6, with a tentative D call TRBD1 (6 bases). V lost 5 bases and J lost 9, with 18 bases in between. Germline values: CDR1 SGHKS, CDR2 YYEKEE (reference sequence). This CDR3 is 15 amino acids long.

This chain joins TRBV11-2 and TRBJ2-1; 10 bases fit TRBD2. The trim removed 6 bases at V and 12 bases at J, leaving 11 bases unmatched. Germline lookup yields CDR1 SGHAT and CDR2 FQNNGV. The CDR3 is 14 residues long. The CDR3, as DNA: TGTGCCAGCAGTGAAACTAGCGGGGTCTCCTCGCAGTTCTTC. This gives the protein CASSETSGVSSQFF.